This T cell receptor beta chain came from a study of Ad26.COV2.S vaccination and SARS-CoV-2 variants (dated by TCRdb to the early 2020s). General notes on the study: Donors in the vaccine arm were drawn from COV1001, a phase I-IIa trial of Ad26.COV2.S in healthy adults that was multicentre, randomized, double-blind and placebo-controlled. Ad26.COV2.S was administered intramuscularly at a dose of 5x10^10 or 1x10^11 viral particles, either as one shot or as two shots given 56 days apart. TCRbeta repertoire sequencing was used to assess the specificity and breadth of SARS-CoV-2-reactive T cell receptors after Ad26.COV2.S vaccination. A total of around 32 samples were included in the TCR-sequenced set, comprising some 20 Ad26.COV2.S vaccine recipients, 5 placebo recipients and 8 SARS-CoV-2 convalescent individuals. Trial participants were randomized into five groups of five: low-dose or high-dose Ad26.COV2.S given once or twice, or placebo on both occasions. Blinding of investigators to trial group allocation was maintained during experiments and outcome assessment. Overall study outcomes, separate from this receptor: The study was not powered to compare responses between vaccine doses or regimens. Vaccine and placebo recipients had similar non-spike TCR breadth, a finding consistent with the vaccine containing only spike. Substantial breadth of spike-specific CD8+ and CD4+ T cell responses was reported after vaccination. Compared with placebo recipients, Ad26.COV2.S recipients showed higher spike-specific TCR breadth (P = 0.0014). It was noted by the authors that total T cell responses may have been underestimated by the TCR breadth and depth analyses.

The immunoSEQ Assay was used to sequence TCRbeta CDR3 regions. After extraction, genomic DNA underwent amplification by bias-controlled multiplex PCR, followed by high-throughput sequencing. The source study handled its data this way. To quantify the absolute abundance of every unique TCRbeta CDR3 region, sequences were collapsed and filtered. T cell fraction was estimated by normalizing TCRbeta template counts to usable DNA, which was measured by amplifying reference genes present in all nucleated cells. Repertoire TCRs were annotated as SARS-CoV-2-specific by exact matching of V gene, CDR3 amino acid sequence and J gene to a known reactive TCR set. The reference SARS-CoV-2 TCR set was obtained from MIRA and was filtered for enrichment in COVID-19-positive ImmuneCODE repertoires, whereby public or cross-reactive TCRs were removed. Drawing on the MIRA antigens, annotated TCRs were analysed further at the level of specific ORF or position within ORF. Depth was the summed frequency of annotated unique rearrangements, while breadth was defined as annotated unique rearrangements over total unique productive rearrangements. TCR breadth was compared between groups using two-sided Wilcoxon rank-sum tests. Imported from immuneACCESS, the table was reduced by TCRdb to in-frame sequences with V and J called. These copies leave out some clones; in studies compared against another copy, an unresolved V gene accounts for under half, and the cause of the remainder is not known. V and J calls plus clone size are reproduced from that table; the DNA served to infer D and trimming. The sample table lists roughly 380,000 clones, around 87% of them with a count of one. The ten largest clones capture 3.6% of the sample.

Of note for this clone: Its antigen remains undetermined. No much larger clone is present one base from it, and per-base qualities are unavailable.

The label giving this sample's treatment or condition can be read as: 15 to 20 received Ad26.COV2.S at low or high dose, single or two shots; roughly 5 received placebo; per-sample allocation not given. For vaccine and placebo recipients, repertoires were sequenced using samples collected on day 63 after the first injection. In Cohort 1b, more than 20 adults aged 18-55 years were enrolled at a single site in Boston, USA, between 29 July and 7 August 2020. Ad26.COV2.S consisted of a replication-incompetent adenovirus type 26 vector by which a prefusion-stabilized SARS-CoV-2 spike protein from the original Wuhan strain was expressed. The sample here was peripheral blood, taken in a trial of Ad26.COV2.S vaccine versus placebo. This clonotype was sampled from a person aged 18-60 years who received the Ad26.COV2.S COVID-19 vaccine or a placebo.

Read as DNA, the sequence is TGTGCCTGGAACCGGGATCGTAACTATGGCTACACCTTC. Its protein is CAWNRDRNYGYTF. In this chain, TRBV30 is recombined with TRBJ1-2; confidence is insufficient to name the D gene. V loses 4 bases of germline sequence and J loses 1 base, and the interval between the two ends is 10 bases. From cysteine to phenylalanine, the CDR3 is 13 amino acids long. Only CDR3 DNA is held: 39 bases, read in frame from base 1. CDR1 and CDR2 are read off the germline V gene (reference sequence) as GTSNPN and SVGIG.